This T cell receptor (beta chain) originates from a study of blood T cell repertoires in COVID-19. At the level of the study: Donors in the United States, Italy and Spain gave samples during acute or convalescent COVID-19. In each case, the material was cDNA or gDNA derived from T cells, B-cell-depleted T cells, or PBMCs.

Deletions cut 5 bases from V and 4 bases from J, with 8 bases between. This CDR3 region has 12 residues. Germline V lookup: CDR1 SNHLY, CDR2 FYNNEI. Source study methods: Reference gene primer amplification gave estimated nucleated cell counts. Measured with immunoSEQ multiplex PCR; TCRdb has only the in-frame clones, and not every one. V and J calls and clone size come straight from that table; D and trimming were deduced from the DNA. The sample holds 150,000 to 200,000 clones, 82% seen once. The sample holds one count of this clone. The clonotype comes from a woman between 65 and 79 years old with acute or convalescent COVID-19. Sequenced input: peripheral blood. J is TRBJ1-2 and V is TRBV2, with D uncertain. This CDR3 reads CASSTVLYGYTF. The CDR3 DNA is TGTGCCAGCAGTACGGTTCTCTATGGCTACACCTTC. Full variable domain (remainder filled in from reference TRBV2 and TRBJ1-2): EPEVTQTPSHQVTQMGQEVILRCVPISNHLYFYWYRQILGQKVEFLVSFYNNEISEKSEIFDDQFSVERPDGSNFTLKIRSTKLEDSAMYFCASSTVLYGYTFGSGTRLTVV.